This T cell receptor beta chain was recorded in a study of shared clonotypes between healthy human individuals. Background on the study: Each donor had three CD4 naive, three CD4 memory, two CD8 naive and one CD8 memory plate.

TCRdb's table, derived via immunoSEQ multiplex PCR, lists solely in-frame clones and lacks some. The sample holds about 380,000 clones, just over 95% seen once. Pooled CD45RO+ cells and CCR7-negative CD45RA+ TemRA cells made up CD8 memory. The CDR3 consists of 14 residues. Germline CDR1 is MGHRA and CDR2 is YSYEKL. The V end was cut by 2 bases, the J end by 7 bases, with 14 bases between. V and J are TRBV4-1 and TRBJ1-2; D not resolved. Input material: memory CD8+ T cells sorted from blood. Subset in this sample: CD45RO+ cells pooled with CCR7-negative TemRA cells. This receptor was obtained from a man between 25 and 39 years old in good health. CDR3 loop: CASSQRQTEVGYTF. The CDR3 bases are TGCGCCAGCAGCCAACGCCAGACCGAGGTTGGCTACACCTTC.